This TCR beta chain was obtained from a study of cytomegalovirus exposure and HLA in healthy donors. This donor's record omits CMV serostatus. V lost 10 bases to trimming and J lost 1 base, with 14 bases between them. Germline V lookup: CDR1 ENHRY, CDR2 SYGVKD. The CDR3 runs 13 residues. Primers included in the PCR were 60 Vbeta and 13 Jbeta primers. Profiling relied on immunoSEQ multiplex PCR, and the TCRdb table lists in-frame clones only, not all of them. The sample holds 150,000 to 200,000 clones, more than 60% seen once. The chain joins TRBV10-3 to TRBJ2-7; D is possibly TRBD1 or TRBD2 (5 bases each). Sequencing used PBMCs. The source of this sequence is a human donor in good health. For the CDR3, the DNA is TGTGCCACCAGGGCGGGCGTGTCCTACGAGCAGTACTTC. Its protein is CATRAGVSYEQYF.